The T cell receptor (beta chain) described here comes from a study of T cells in Graves' hyperthyroidism and ophthalmopathy. Amplification yielded TCR beta CDR3 regions, with RNA transcripts as the source. HTBI primers were employed in a first-round RT-PCR of the TCR CDR3. TCRdb used MiXCR to reprocess the multiplex PCR reads, holding one entry per CDR3 protein. In the table there are roughly 110,000 distinct CDR3 sequences, about 17% of which are singletons. CDR3 size: 15 residues. Germline V lookup: CDR1 LGHDT, CDR2 YNNKEL (reference sequence). J gave up 7 bases and V 1 base, and 7 bases lay outside the gene matches. Uncontrolled infection, other autoimmune disease, pregnancy or lactation excluded patients. This clonotype has at least ten counts. Its cognate antigen is unknown. Findings and caveats of the study: A 13 V-J signature model discriminated ophthalmopathy versus stable hyperthyroidism. For ophthalmopathy, model prediction preceded onset by a median approximately 6 months.

The receptor was derived from a woman in her forties or fifties with Graves' hyperthyroidism. The chain is built from TRBV3-1 and TRBJ2-7, with 10 positions matching TRBD2. Sequenced input: blood. CDR3: CASSQGLAGVKEQYF. The CDR3 DNA sequence: TGTGCCAGCAGCCAAGGTCTAGCGGGAGTTAAGGAGCAGTACTTC.